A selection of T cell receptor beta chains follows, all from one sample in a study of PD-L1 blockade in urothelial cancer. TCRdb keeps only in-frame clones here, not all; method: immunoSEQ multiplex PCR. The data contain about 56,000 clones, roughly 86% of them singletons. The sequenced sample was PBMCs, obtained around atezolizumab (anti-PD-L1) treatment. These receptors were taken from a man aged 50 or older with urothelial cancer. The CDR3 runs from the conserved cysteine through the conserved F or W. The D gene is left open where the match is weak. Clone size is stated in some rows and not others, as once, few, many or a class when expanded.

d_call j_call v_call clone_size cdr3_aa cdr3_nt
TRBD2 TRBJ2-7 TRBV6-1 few CASSDFGTSGSYEQYF TGTGCCAGCAGTGACTTTGGGACTAGCGGCTCCTACGAGCAGTACTTC
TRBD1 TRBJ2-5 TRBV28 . CASRDRGQGAGETQYF TGTGCCAGCAGGGACAGGGGGCAGGGGGCTGGGGAGACCCAGTACTTC
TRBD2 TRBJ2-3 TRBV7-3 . CASSLSGRGTDTQYF TGTGCCAGCAGTCTGAGCGGGAGAGGCACAGATACGCAGTATTTT
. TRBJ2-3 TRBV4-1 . CASSHPDQRRVATDTQYF TGCGCCAGCAGCCACCCCGACCAGCGGAGAGTGGCGACAGATACGCAGTATTTT
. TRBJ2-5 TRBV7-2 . CASSQPLAGGLNRETQYF TGTGCCAGCAGCCAACCTTTAGCTGGGGGCTTAAATAGGGAGACCCAGTACTTC
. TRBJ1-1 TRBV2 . CARREPGGQKNTEAFF TGTGCCAGGAGGGAACCCGGAGGCCAAAAGAACACTGAAGCTTTCTTT
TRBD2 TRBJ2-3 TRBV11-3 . CASSLLSGSSTDTQYF TGTGCCAGCAGCTTACTTAGCGGGAGTAGCACAGATACGCAGTATTTT
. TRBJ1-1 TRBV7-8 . CASSLRRDNEAFF TGTGCCAGCAGCTTACGCCGGGACAATGAAGCTTTCTTT
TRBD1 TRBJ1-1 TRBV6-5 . CASRPNRGEAFF TGTGCCAGCAGGCCTAACAGGGGTGAAGCTTTCTTT
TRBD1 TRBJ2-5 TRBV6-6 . CASRTGEETQYF TGTGCCAGCAGGACAGGGGAGGAGACCCAGTACTTC
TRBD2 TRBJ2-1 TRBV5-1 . CASSLRTSGRIYEQFF TGCGCCAGCAGCCTTAGGACTAGCGGGAGGATCTATGAGCAGTTCTTC
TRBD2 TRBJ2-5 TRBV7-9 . CASSLGRLAGGGSQYF TGTGCCAGCAGCTTAGGACGACTAGCGGGAGGAGGGTCCCAGTACTTC
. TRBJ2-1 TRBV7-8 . CASSLGRLEQFF TGTGCCAGCAGCTTAGGCAGACTAGAGCAGTTCTTC
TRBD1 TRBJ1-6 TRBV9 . CASSVDTEGANSPLHF TGTGCCAGCAGCGTAGATACGGAGGGGGCGAATTCACCCCTCCACTTT
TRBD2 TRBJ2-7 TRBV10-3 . CAISAGTSGYEQYF TGTGCCATCAGCGCCGGGACTAGCGGGTACGAGCAGTACTTC
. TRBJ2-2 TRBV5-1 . CASSLVQGGAGELFF TGCGCCAGCAGCTTGGTGCAGGGTGGGGCCGGGGAGCTGTTTTTT
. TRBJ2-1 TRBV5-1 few CASNRDLTQTNEQFF TGCGCCTCCAACCGGGACTTGACCCAGACCAATGAGCAGTTCTTC